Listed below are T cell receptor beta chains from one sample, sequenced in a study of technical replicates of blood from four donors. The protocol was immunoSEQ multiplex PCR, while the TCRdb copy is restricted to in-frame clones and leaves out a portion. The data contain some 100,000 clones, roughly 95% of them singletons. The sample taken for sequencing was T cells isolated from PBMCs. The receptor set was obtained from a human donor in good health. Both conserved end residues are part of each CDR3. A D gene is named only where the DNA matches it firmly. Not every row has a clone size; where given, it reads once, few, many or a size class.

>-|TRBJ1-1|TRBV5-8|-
TGTGCCAGCAGCCTAAGGACAGAACCGATGAACACTGAAGCTTTCTTT
CASSLRTEPMNTEAFF
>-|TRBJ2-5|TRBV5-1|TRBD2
TGCGCCAGCAGCTTGGACGCCCGAGCGGGAGGTCGCGGGCCACAAGAGACCCAGTACTTC
CASSLDARAGGRGPQETQYF
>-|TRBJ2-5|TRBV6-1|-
TGTGCCAGCAGTGAAGTTGTCTTGCCGGAGAGAAAAGAGACCCAGTACTTC
CASSEVVLPERKETQYF
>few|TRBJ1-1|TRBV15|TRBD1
TGTGCCACCAGTAGACAGGGGGCAAACACTGAAGCTTTCTTT
CATSRQGANTEAFF
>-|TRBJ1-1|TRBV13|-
TGTGCCAGCAGCTTACAGGACACTGAAGCTTTCTTT
CASSLQDTEAFF
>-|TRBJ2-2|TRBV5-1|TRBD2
TGCGCCAGCAGCTTGGATGGGGCGGGAGTCACCGGGGAGCTGTTTTTT
CASSLDGAGVTGELFF
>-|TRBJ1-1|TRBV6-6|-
TGTGCCAGCTGGGGAGGCGAAGCTTTCTTT
CASWGGEAFF
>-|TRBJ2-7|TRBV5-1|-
TGCGCCAGCAGTCTGGGTTGGGCCACCGAGCAGTACTTC
CASSLGWATEQYF
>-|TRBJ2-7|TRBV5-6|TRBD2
TGTGCCAGCAGCGTCGGACTAGCGGGCGAGTACGAGCAGTACTTC
CASSVGLAGEYEQYF
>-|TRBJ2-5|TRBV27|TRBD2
TGTGCCAGCAGTTTCGGGACTAGCGGCCAAGAGACCCAGTACTTC
CASSFGTSGQETQYF
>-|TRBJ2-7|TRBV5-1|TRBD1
TGCGCCAGCAGCCAATCTACCGGGACAGGGTCTTACGAGCAGTACTTC
CASSQSTGTGSYEQYF
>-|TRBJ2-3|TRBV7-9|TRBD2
TGTGCCAGCAGCTTAGGGGCTAGCGGGGGGCCAGATACGCAGTATTTT
CASSLGASGGPDTQYF
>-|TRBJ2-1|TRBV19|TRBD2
TGTGCCAGTAGACTAGCGGGAGGCAATGAGCAGTTCTTC
CASRLAGGNEQFF
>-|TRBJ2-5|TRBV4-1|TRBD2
TGCGCCAGCAGCCAAGATCCCCCGGGGGGTCTTACGGAGACCCAGTACTTC
CASSQDPPGGLTETQYF
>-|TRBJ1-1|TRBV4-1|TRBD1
TGCGCCAGCAGCCAGCAGGGGGGTAGCACTGAAGCTTTCTTT
CASSQQGGSTEAFF
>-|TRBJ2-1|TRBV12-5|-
TGTGCTAGTGGTCCAACAGGTCATGGGGACTACAATGAGCAGTTCTTC
CASGPTGHGDYNEQFF
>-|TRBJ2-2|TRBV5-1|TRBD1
TGCGCCAGCAGCACCGGACAGGGCACCGGGGAGCTGTTTTTT
CASSTGQGTGELFF
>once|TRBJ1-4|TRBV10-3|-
TGTGCCATCGGCGGGGGGAATGAAAAACTGTTTTTT
CAIGGGNEKLFF
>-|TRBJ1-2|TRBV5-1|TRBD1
TGCGCCAGCAGCTCTGGACAGGGGGCGTATGGCTACACCTTC
CASSSGQGAYGYTF
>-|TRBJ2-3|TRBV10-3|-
TGTGCCATCAGTGGACAGGACACAGATACGCAGTATTTT
CAISGQDTDTQYF
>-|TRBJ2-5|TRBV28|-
TGTGCCAGCAGCGGGCCAACAGGGGACTTCAGGAAGACCCAGTACTTC
CASSGPTGDFRKTQYF
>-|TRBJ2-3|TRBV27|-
TGTGCCAGCAGTTTGCGCGACAGACACACAGATACGCAGTATTTT
CASSLRDRHTDTQYF
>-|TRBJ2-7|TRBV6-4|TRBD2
TGTGCCAGCAGTGAGCGCAGGGCGGGAGACGTATACGAGCAGTACTTC
CASSERRAGDVYEQYF
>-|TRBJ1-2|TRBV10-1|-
TGCGCCAGCAGTGAGTCGAGAGAGCCCAATGGCTACACCTTC
CASSESREPNGYTF
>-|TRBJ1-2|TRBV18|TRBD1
TGTGCCAGCTCATCTTCCCCCGGGACAGGCCAACAAGTCTACTATGGCTACACCTTC
CASSSSPGTGQQVYYGYTF
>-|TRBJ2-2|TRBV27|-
TGTGCCAGCAGCTTAGGGCCGCAGGGGACCGGGGAGCTGTTTTTT
CASSLGPQGTGELFF
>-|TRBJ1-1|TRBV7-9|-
TGTGCCAGCAGCTTATACTCTGGACAGGCTTTCTTT
CASSLYSGQAFF
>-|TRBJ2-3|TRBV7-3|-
TGTGCCAGCAGCCTAACTGACTCGGCCCCGCAGTATTTT
CASSLTDSAPQYF
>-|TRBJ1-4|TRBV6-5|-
TGTGCCACGGGGGGGATTGGTGAAAAACTGTTTTTT
CATGGIGEKLFF
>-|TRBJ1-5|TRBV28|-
TGTGCCAGCAGTTTAACCCGAGGAGATTATAGCAATCAGCCCCAGCATTTT
CASSLTRGDYSNQPQHF
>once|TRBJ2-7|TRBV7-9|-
TGTGCCAGCAGCTTAACAGGGTATCGCTACGAGCAGTACTTC
CASSLTGYRYEQYF
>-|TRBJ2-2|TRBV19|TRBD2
TGTGCCAGTAGTCTTGGGACTAGCGGGAGCACCGGGGAGCTGTTTTTT
CASSLGTSGSTGELFF
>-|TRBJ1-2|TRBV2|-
TGTGCCAGCGGACAGCGGTATGGCTACACCTTC
CASGQRYGYTF
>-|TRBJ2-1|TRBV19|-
TGTGCCAGTAGCCTACCTTTACGACTAGTTAATGAGCAGTTCTTC
CASSLPLRLVNEQFF
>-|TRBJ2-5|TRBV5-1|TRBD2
TGCGCCAGCAGCTTGATTAGCGGGGGGGACGAGACCCAGTACTTC
CASSLISGGDETQYF
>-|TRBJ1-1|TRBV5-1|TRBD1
TGCGCCAGCAGCCTGGGACAGTCTAACACTGAAGCTTTCTTT
CASSLGQSNTEAFF
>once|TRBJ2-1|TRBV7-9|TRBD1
TGTGCCAGCAGCTTCCCCGGACAGGGGAACGATGAGCAGTTCTTC
CASSFPGQGNDEQFF
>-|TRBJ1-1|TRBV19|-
TGTGCCAGTAGTATAGGACGGGCTGGAGGCGACACTGAAGCTTTCTTT
CASSIGRAGGDTEAFF
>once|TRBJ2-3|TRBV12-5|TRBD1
TGTGCTAGTGGTTTGGTAATATCTGGTTGGGGGACAGGGGGCTTCGGATTAGATACGCAGTATTTT
CASGLVISGWGTGGFGLDTQYF
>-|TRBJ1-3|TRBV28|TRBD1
TGTGCCAGCAGTCCTCCCGGGACAGGATCGGGAAACACCATATATTTT
CASSPPGTGSGNTIYF
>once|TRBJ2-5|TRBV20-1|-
TGCAGTGCTTACAAAGAGACCCAGTACTTC
CSAYKETQYF